The present T cell receptor beta chain was sequenced within a study of blood T cell repertoires in COVID-19. In the study overall: Acute-phase and convalescent COVID-19 samples originated in the United States, Italy and Spain. From T cells, B-cell-depleted T cells, or PBMCs came the material, which was cDNA or gDNA.

TCRdb's copy holds only in-frame clones and misses some; the assay was immunoSEQ multiplex PCR. Of hundreds of thousands of clones in the sample, over 75% were seen once. V lost 6 bases, J lost 10 bases, and 3 bases stayed unmatched. This CDR3 has 13 amino acids. Sequencing was performed on peripheral blood. The chain uses TRBV12-3 or TRBV12-4 and TRBJ2-1; 13 nucleotides match TRBD2. The sequence derives from a man between 18 and 35 years old with active or convalescent COVID-19. CDR3 amino acids: CASRTSGGTEQFF. The CDR3 bases are TGTGCCAGCAGGACTAGCGGGGGGACCGAGCAGTTCTTC.